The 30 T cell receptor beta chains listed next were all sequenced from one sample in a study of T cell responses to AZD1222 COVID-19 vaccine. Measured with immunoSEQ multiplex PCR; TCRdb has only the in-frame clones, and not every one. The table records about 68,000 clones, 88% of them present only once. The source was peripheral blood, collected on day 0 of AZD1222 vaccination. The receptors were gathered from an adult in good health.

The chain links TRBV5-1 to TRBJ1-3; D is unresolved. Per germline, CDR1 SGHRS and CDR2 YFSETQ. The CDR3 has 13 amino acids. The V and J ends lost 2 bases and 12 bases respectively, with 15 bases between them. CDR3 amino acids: CASSFGPQEYIYF. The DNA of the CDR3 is TGCGCCAGCAGCTTTGGCCCTCAGGAGTACATATATTTT.

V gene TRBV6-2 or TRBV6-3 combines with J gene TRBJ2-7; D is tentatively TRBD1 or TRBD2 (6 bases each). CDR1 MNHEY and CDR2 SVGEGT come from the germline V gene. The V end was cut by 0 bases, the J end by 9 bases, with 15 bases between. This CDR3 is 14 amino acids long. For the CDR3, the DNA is TGTGCCAGCAGTTACTCAGGGACGGGGGCCTGGCAGTACTTC. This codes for CASSYSGTGAWQYF.

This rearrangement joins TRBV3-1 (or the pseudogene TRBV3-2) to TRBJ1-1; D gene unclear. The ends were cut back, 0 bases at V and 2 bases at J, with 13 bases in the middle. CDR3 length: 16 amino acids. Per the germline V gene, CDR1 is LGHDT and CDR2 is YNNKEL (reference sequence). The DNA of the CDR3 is TGTGCCAGCAGCCAAGACTTCCTTTGGAAAAACACTGAAGCTTTCTTT. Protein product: CASSQDFLWKNTEAFF.

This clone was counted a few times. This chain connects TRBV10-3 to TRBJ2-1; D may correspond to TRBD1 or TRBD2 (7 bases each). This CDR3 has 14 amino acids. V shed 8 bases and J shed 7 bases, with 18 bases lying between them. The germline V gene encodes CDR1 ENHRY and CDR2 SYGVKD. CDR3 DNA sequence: TGTGCCATCCACCCTGGCAGGGGGGGGAATGAGCAGTTCTTC. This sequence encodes CAIHPGRGGNEQFF.

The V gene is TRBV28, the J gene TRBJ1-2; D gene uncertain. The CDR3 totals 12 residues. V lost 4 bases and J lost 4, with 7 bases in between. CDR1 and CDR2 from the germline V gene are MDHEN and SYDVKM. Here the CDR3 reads CASSSRSYGYTF. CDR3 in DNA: TGTGCCAGCAGTTCCCGGAGCTATGGCTACACCTTC.

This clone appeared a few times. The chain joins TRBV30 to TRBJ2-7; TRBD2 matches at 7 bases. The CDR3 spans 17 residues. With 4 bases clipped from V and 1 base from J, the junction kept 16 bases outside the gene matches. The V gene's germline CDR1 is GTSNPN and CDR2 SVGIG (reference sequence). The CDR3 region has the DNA TGTGCCTGGACCCATTCTACGCAACTAGCGCCGTCCTACGAGCAGTACTTC. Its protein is CAWTHSTQLAPSYEQYF.

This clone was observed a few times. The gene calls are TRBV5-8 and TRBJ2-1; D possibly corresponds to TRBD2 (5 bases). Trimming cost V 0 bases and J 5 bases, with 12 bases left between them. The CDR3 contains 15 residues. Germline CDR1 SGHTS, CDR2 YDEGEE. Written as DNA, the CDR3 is TGTGCCAGCAGCTTGGGTTCGCGGGCAAACAATGAGCAGTTCTTC. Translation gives CASSLGSRANNEQFF.

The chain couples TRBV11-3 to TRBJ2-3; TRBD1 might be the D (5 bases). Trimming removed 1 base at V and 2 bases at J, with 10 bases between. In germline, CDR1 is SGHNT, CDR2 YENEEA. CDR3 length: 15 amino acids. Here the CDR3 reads CASSLGTSATDTQYF. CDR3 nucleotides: TGTGCCAGCAGCTTAGGGACAAGCGCCACAGATACGCAGTATTTT.

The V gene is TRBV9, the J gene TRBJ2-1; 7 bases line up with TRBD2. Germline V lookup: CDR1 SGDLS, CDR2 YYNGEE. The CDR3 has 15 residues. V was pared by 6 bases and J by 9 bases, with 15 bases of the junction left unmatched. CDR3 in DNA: TGTGCCAGCAAAGCATTGTCGGGAGGCCCTTTTGAGCAGTTCTTC. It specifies CASKALSGGPFEQFF.

The DNA of the CDR3 is TGTGCCAGCAGTTTGAGAAAGGGTCAAGCTAACTATGGCTACACCTTC. Protein product: CASSLRKGQANYGYTF. V is TRBV27 and J is TRBJ1-2; D not certain. There are 16 residues in the CDR3. Between the trimmed V and J ends, which lost 3 bases and 0 bases, there was a span of 14 bases. The germline V gene encodes CDR1 MNHEY and CDR2 SMNVEV (reference sequence).

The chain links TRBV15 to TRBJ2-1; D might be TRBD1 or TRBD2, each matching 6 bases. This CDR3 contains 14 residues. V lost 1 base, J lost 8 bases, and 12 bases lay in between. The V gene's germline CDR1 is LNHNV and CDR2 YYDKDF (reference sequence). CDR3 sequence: CATSRGGGSDEQFF. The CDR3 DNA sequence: TGTGCCACCAGCAGAGGAGGGGGGTCTGATGAGCAGTTCTTC.

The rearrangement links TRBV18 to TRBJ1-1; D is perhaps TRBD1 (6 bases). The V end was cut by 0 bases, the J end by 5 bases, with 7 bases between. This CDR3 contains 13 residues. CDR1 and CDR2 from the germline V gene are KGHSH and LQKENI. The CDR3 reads CASSPPRGTEAFF. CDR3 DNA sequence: TGTGCCAGCTCACCACCGAGGGGGACTGAAGCTTTCTTT.

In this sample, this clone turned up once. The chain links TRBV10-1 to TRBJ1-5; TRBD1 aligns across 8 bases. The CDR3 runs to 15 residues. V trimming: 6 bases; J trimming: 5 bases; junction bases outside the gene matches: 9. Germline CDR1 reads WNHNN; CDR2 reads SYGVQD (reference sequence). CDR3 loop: CASRATGGRDQPQHF. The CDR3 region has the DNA TGCGCCAGCAGAGCAACAGGGGGTCGCGATCAGCCCCAGCATTTT.

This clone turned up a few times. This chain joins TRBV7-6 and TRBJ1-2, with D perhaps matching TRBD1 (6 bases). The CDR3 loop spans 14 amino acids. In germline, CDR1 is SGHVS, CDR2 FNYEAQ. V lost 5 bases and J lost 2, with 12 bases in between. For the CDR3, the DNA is TGTGCCAGCAGCCAAAACACAGGGAACTATGGCTACACCTTC. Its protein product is CASSQNTGNYGYTF.

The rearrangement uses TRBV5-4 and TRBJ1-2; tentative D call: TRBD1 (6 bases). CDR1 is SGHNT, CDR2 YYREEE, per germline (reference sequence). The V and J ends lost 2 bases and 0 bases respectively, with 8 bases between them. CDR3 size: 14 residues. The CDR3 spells CASSFTGSNYGYTF. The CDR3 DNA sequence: TGTGCCAGCAGCTTTACAGGGTCTAACTATGGCTACACCTTC.

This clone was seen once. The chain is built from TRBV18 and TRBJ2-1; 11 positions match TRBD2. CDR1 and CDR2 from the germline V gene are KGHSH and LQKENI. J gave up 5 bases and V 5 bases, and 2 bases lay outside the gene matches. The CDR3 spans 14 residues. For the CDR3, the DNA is TGTGCCAGCTCAGGGACTAGCGGCCACAATGAGCAGTTCTTC. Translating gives CASSGTSGHNEQFF. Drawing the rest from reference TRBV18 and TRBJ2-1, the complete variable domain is NAGVMQNPRHLVRRRGQEARLRCSPMKGHSHVYWYRQLPEEGLKFMVYLQKENIIDESGMPKERFSAEFPKEGPSILRIQQVVRGDSAAYFCASSGTSGHNEQFFGPGTRLTVL.

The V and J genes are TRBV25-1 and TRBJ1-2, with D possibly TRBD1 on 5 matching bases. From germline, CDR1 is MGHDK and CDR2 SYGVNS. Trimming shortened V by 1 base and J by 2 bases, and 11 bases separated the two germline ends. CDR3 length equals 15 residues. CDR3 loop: CASSESQNRNYGYTF. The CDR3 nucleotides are TGTGCCAGCAGTGAATCTCAAAACAGGAACTATGGCTACACCTTC.

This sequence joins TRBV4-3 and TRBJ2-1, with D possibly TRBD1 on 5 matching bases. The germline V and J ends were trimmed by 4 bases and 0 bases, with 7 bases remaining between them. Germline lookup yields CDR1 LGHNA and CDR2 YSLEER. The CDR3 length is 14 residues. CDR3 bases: TGCGCCAGCAGCCCGACAGTCTCCTACAATGAGCAGTTCTTC. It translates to CASSPTVSYNEQFF.

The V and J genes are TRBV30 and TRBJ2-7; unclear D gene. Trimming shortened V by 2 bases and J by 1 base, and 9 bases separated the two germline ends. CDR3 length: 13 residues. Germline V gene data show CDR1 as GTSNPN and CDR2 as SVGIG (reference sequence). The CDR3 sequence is CAWSLGPSYEQYF. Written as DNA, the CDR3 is TGTGCCTGGAGTCTGGGCCCGTCCTACGAGCAGTACTTC.

The CDR3 nucleotides read TGTGCCAGCAGTGAAGACAGGGGTCTACAGCCCCAGCATTTT. Protein sequence: CASSEDRGLQPQHF. V is TRBV6-1 and J is TRBJ1-5; TRBD1 aligns across 7 bases. With 1 base clipped from V and 7 bases from J, the junction kept 4 bases outside the gene matches. Germline V gene data show CDR1 as MNHNS and CDR2 as SASEGT. This CDR3 has 14 residues.

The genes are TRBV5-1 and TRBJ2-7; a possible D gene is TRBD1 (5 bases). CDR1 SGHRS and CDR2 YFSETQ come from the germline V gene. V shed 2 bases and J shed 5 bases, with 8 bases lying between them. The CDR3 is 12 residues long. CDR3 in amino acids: CASSFQGDEQYF. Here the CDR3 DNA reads TGCGCCAGCAGCTTTCAGGGCGACGAGCAGTACTTC.

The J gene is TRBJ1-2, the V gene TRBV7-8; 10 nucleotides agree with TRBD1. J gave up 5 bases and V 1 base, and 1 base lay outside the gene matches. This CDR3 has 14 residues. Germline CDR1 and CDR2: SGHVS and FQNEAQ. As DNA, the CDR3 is TGTGCCAGCAGCTTAGGGACAGGGGGATATGGCTACACCTTC. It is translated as CASSLGTGGYGYTF. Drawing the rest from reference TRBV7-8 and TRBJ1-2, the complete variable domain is GAGVSQSPRYKVAKRGQDVALRCDPISGHVSLFWYQQALGQGPEFLTYFQNEAQLDKSGLPSDRFFAERPEGSVSTLKIQRTQQEDSAVYLCASSLGTGGYGYTFGSGTRLTVV.

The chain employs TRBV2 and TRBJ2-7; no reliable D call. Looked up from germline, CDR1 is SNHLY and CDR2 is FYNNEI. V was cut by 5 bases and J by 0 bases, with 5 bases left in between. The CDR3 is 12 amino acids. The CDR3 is CASSLFSYEQYF. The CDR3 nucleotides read TGTGCCAGCAGTCTCTTCTCCTACGAGCAGTACTTC.

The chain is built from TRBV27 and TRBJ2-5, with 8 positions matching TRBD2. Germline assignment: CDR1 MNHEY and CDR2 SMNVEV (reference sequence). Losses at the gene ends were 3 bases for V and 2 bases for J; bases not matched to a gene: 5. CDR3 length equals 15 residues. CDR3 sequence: CASSFRTSRQETQYF. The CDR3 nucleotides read TGTGCCAGCAGTTTTCGGACTAGCCGACAAGAGACCCAGTACTTC.

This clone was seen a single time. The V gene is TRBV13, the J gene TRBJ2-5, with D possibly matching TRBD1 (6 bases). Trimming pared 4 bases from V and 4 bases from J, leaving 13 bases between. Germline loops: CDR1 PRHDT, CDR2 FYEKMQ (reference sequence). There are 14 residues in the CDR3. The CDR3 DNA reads TGTGCCAGCAGCTACAGGGCTGGTGGAGAGACCCAGTACTTC. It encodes CASSYRAGGETQYF.

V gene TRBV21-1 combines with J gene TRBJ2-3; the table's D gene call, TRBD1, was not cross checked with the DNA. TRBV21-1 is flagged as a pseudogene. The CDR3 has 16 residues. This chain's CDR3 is CASSKVARASTDTQYF. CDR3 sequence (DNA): TGTGCCAGCAGCAAAGTTGCCAGGGCTAGCACAGATACGCAGTATTTT.

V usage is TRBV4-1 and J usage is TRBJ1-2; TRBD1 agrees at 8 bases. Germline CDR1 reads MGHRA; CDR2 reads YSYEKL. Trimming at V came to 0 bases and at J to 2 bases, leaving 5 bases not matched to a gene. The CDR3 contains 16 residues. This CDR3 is CASSQEWGQVNYGYTF. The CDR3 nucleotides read TGCGCCAGCAGCCAAGAGTGGGGACAGGTGAACTATGGCTACACCTTC.

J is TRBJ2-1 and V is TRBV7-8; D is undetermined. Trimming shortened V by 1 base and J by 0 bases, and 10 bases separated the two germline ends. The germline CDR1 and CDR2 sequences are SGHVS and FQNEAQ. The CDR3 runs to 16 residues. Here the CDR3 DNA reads TGTGCCAGCAGCTTAGGGCCAGCAGGCTCCTACAATGAGCAGTTCTTC. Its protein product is CASSLGPAGSYNEQFF.

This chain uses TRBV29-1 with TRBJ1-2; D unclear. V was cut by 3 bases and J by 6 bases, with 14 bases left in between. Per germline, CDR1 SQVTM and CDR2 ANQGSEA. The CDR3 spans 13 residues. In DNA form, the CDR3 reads TGCAGCGTTGACGGACGGAGCTCGGATGGCTACACCTTC. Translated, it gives CSVDGRSSDGYTF.

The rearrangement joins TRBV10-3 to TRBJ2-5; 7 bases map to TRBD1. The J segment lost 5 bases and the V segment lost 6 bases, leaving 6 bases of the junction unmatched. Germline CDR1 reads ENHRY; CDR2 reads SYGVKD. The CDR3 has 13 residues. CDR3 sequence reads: CAISGDSGETQYF. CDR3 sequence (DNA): TGTGCCATCAGCGGGGACAGTGGGGAGACCCAGTACTTC.